These T cell receptor beta chains were read from a single sample in a study of cytomegalovirus exposure and HLA in healthy donors. Clones were read by immunoSEQ multiplex PCR, and TCRdb kept only the in-frame ones, dropping some. The table includes approximately 120,000 clones, approximately 80% detected once. The sample taken for sequencing was PBMCs. The receptors were gathered from a woman in her thirties or forties in good health and CMV-seropositive. Each CDR3 is given without its conserved first and last residue.

V gene: TRBV5-1
J gene: TRBJ2-1
CDR3 protein: ASSEKGLAGLNEQF

V gene: TRBV7-9
J gene: TRBJ1-2
CDR3 protein: ACSLGGGSKYGYT

V gene: TRBV14
J gene: TRBJ2-3
CDR3 protein: ASSRLVTSTDTQY

V gene: TRBV5-4
J gene: TRBJ2-1
CDR3 protein: ASSLPSGAYNEQF

V gene: TRBV6-1
J gene: TRBJ2-3
CDR3 protein: ASSAGYGTDTQY

V gene: TRBV7-9
J gene: TRBJ1-2
CDR3 protein: ASSLVVGGNGYT

V gene: TRBV4-1
J gene: TRBJ1-4
CDR3 protein: ASSLGVQGSWSNEKLF

V gene: TRBV5-1
J gene: TRBJ1-1
CDR3 protein: ASSLLGQGAFEAF

V gene: TRBV5-1
J gene: TRBJ1-5
CDR3 protein: ASSRDSNQPQH

V gene: TRBV6-1
J gene: TRBJ2-7
CDR3 protein: ASQPGQNSYEQY

V gene: TRBV2
J gene: TRBJ2-7
CDR3 protein: ASSERGNRTGTYEQY

V gene: TRBV9
J gene: TRBJ2-3
CDR3 protein: ASSVATVGADTQY

V gene: TRBV11-1
J gene: TRBJ2-6
CDR3 protein: ASSLGETIFTGANVLT

V gene: TRBV7-9
J gene: TRBJ2-3
CDR3 protein: ASSTGRVSTDTQY

V gene: TRBV5-1
J gene: TRBJ2-1
CDR3 protein: ASSPLAGVPNEQF

V gene: TRBV21-1
J gene: TRBJ1-1
CDR3 protein: ASSPIPNTEAF

V gene: TRBV10-1
J gene: TRBJ2-1
CDR3 protein: ASSDGEASYNEQF